These T cell receptor beta chains were read from a single sample in a study of blood T cell repertoires in COVID-19. Clones were sequenced by immunoSEQ multiplex PCR, and TCRdb holds only the in-frame ones, with some missing. The sample lists about 210,000 clones, about 81% seen once, with approximately 7.8% in the top ten. Input material: peripheral blood. These receptors were collected from a woman aged 55 to 70 with COVID-19, enrolled during active disease. Each CDR3 is given with its conserved first and last residue. Each record gives: CDR3 length, J gene, V gene, CDR3 protein.

15,TRBJ2-1,TRBV25-1,CASSRQFTSYNEQFF
14,TRBJ2-5,TRBV9,CASNKGTAAETQYF
17,TRBJ1-2,TRBV4-1,CASSQDDLRSANYGYTF
12,TRBJ2-3,TRBV29-1,CSVERTSGSPAF
13,TRBJ1-4,TRBV19,CASRDAGVEKLFF
14,TRBJ2-3,TRBV5-1,CASSPGTSGRGKYF
13,TRBJ1-1,TRBV28,CASSPGWGAEAFF
13,TRBJ1-1,TRBV10-3,CATLTGRDTEAFF
16,TRBJ2-3,TRBV5-6,CASSLPTGLVADTQYF
12,TRBJ1-4,TRBV10-3,CAIRDSDEKLFF
15,TRBJ2-7,TRBV4-3,CASSLSGRAGNEQYF
14,TRBJ1-1,TRBV6-1,CASSEGLKNTEAFF
12,TRBJ1-2,TRBV6-6,CASKGADYGYTF
16,TRBJ2-3,TRBV25-1,CASSPPRVAGTDTQYF
18,TRBJ2-3,TRBV4-1,CASSQDLVAGGHPDTQYF
14,TRBJ2-3,TRBV7-3,CASSLYASTDTQYF
13,TRBJ1-5,TRBV12-3/TRBV12-4,CASSLSGDQPQHF
13,TRBJ1-5,TRBV7-9,CASSLVQGAPQHF
15,TRBJ1-5,TRBV9,CASSMYPGQGQPQHF
13,TRBJ1-2,TRBV11-2,CASSSDRNYGYTF
14,TRBJ1-6,TRBV5-1,CASSNPGQISPLHF
16,TRBJ1-1,TRBV18,CASSPLGTGPNTEAFF
12,TRBJ2-7,TRBV12-3/TRBV12-4,CASSQRTYEQYF
16,TRBJ2-7,TRBV28,CASSLGLAVLSYEQYF
14,TRBJ1-2,TRBV27,CASSTGDTNYGYTF
16,TRBJ1-2,TRBV6-8,CASNVGFPSANYGYTF
12,TRBJ2-7,TRBV3-1/TRBV3-2,CASSYSGYEQYF
16,TRBJ2-1,TRBV6-2/TRBV6-3,CASSYPPGSSYNEQFF
15,TRBJ2-1,TRBV2,CASSSSGGGYNEQFF
16,TRBJ2-1,TRBV7-3,CASSLTGTSGNAKQFF
15,TRBJ1-3,TRBV29-1,CSVHGTGTSGNTIYF
14,TRBJ2-1,TRBV27,CASSLSIRLNEQFF
14,TRBJ2-7,TRBV6-5,CASFLGTGGYEQYF
13,TRBJ1-1,TRBV11-2,CASSFSQNTEAFF
14,TRBJ1-1,TRBV10-1,CASSRGGENTEAFF
15,TRBJ2-1,TRBV19,CASSPLAGKYNEQFF
15,TRBJ2-7,TRBV7-6,CASSITQDPSYEQYF
16,TRBJ2-2,TRBV3-1/TRBV3-2,CASSQDSRGPTGELFF
16,TRBJ2-5,TRBV25-1,CASRDSGTSGGWTQYF
14,TRBJ2-1,TRBV19,CASQLAGGNYEQFF
15,TRBJ1-4,TRBV7-9,CASSLGTGGHEKLFF
14,TRBJ2-1,TRBV10-3,CAIKIAGGPHEQFF